The rows below give T cell receptor beta chains drawn from one sample of a study of OX40 agonist ivuxolimab in advanced cancers. The assay was immunoSEQ multiplex PCR, and TCRdb's table has in-frame clones only and misses some. Counted here are tens of thousands of clones, roughly nine tenths occurring once; the ten biggest clones make up about 0.3%. Here the sequenced sample was CD4+ or CD8+ T cells sorted from blood, taken in a trial of the OX40 agonist ivuxolimab. These receptors came from an adult with an advanced solid tumor such as melanoma, head and neck, liver or kidney cancer. CDR3s include the opening cysteine and the closing phenylalanine or tryptophan. The order of the fields is clone size, D gene, J gene, V gene, CDR3 protein, CDR3 DNA. The D gene is left open where the match is weak. Clone sizes are given selectively: once, few, many, or a class where the clone is expanded.

>NA|NA|TRBJ1-2|TRBV27
CASSPQVRGAGYGYTF
TGTGCCAGCAGTCCGCAGGTCCGGGGCGCGGGCTATGGCTACACCTTC
>NA|TRBD1|TRBJ1-4|TRBV5-1
CASSFGLVPQGANEKLFF
TGCGCCAGCAGCTTTGGATTGGTCCCACAGGGGGCTAATGAAAAACTGTTTTTT
>NA|NA|TRBJ2-5|TRBV9
CASSVVGGLETQYF
TGTGCCAGCAGCGTAGTTGGGGGGCTCGAGACCCAGTACTTC
>once|TRBD2|TRBJ2-3|TRBV18
CASSPVAGGPSDTQYF
TGTGCCAGCTCACCGGTAGCGGGAGGGCCATCAGATACGCAGTATTTT
>NA|TRBD1|TRBJ1-2|TRBV28
CASSLPTGGSLGGYTF
TGTGCCAGCAGTTTACCCACAGGGGGAAGTCTCGGGGGCTACACCTTC
>NA|TRBD1|TRBJ1-3|TRBV6-5
CASTGQGPSGNTIYF
TGTGCCAGCACCGGACAGGGACCTTCTGGAAACACCATATATTTT
>NA|NA|TRBJ2-1|TRBV23-1
CASSQSRVNGSRHYEQFF
TGCGCCAGCAGTCAGTCCCGGGTTAACGGTAGTCGGCACTATGAGCAGTTCTTC
>NA|NA|TRBJ1-2|TRBV10-3
CAISESGQFYGYTF
TGTGCCATCAGTGAGTCAGGACAGTTCTATGGCTACACCTTC
>NA|TRBD1|TRBJ2-5|TRBV5-1
CASSGVRGLGETQYF
TGCGCCAGCAGCGGAGTCAGGGGGTTAGGGGAGACCCAGTACTTC
>once|NA|TRBJ2-1|TRBV10-3
CAIGRGTVDIEQFF
TGTGCCATCGGACGAGGGACTGTGGATATTGAGCAGTTCTTC
>few|NA|TRBJ2-7|TRBV5-6
CASSRTPYEQYF
TGTGCCAGCAGCCGGACCCCCTACGAGCAGTACTTC
>NA|TRBD1|TRBJ2-3|TRBV5-1
CASSLVGTGTSDTQYF
TGCGCCAGCAGCTTGGTAGGGACAGGGACGTCGGATACGCAGTATTTT
>once|NA|TRBJ2-1|TRBV19
CASSIPSSYNEQFF
TGTGCCAGTAGTATTCCTAGCTCCTACAATGAGCAGTTCTTC
>NA|TRBD1|TRBJ1-1|TRBV28
CASSDRAEAFF
TGTGCCAGCAGCGACAGGGCTGAAGCTTTCTTT
>few|NA|TRBJ1-1|TRBV10-3
CAISVGTWNTEAFF
TGTGCCATCAGTGTTGGGACATGGAACACTGAAGCTTTCTTT
>NA|NA|TRBJ1-5|TRBV28
CASSLETGSSNQPQHF
TGTGCCAGCAGTTTGGAAACAGGGTCTAGCAATCAGCCCCAGCATTTT
>once|NA|TRBJ2-7|TRBV19
CASSAGTVSSYEQYF
TGTGCCAGTAGTGCCGGGACTGTGAGCTCCTACGAGCAGTACTTC
>NA|NA|TRBJ1-4|TRBV4-1
CASSQDVTRQLATNEKLFF
TGCGCCAGCAGCCAAGATGTAACGAGACAGCTTGCAACTAATGAAAAACTGTTTTTT
>NA|NA|TRBJ2-1|TRBV7-6
CASSLPEGGQFF
TGTGCCAGCAGCCTACCCGAGGGAGGGCAGTTCTTC
>NA|TRBD2|TRBJ2-7|TRBV23-1
CASSQSEVSGRVLYEQYF
TGCGCCAGCAGTCAATCGGAGGTTAGTGGGAGGGTTCTTTACGAGCAGTACTTC
>few|TRBD2|TRBJ2-7|TRBV2
CATSPGRGAYEQYF
TGTGCCACCTCCCCAGGGCGGGGGGCCTACGAGCAGTACTTC
>NA|NA|TRBJ2-7|TRBV6-6
CASSYSAGQLEQYF
TGTGCCAGCAGTTACTCGGCAGGTCAACTGGAGCAGTACTTC